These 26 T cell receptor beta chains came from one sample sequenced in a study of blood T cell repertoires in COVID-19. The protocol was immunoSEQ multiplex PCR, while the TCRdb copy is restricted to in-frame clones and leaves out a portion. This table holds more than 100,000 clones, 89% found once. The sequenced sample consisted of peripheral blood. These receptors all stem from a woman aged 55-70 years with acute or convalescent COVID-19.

Here the CDR3 DNA reads TGTGCCACCAGCAGAGGTAGACACGGACAATACGAGCAGTACGTC. Translated: CATSRGRHGQYEQYV. V gene TRBV15 combines with J gene TRBJ2-7; D may be TRBD1 (5 bases). CDR1 is LNHNV, CDR2 YYDKDF, per germline (reference sequence). There are 15 residues in the CDR3. Between the trimmed V and J ends, which lost 1 base and 4 bases, there was a span of 14 bases.

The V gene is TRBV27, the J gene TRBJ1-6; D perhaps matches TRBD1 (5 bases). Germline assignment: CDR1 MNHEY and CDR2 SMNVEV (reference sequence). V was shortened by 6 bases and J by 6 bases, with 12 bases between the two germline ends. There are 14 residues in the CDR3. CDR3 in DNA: TGTGCCAGCAGCCCGGGACTGCCTAATTCACCCCTCCACTTT. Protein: CASSPGLPNSPLHF.

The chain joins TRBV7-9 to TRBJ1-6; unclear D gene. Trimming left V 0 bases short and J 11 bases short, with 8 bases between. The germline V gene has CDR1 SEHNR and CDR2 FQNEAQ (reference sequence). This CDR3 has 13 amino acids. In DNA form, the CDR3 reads TGTGCCAGCAGCTTAGCCCAGGAGGCACCCCTCCACTTT. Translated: CASSLAQEAPLHF.

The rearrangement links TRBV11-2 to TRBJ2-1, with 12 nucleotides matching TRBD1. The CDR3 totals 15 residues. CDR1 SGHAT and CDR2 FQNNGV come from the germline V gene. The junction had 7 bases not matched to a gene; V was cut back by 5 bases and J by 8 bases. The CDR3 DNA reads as TGTGCCAGCAGCCCGGGACAGGGGGCATGGGATGAGCAGTTCTTC. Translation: CASSPGQGAWDEQFF.

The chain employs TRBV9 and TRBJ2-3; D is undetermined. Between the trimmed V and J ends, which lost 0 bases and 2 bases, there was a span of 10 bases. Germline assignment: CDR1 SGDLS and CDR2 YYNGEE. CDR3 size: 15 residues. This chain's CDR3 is CASSVAGRYTDTQYF. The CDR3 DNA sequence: TGTGCCAGCAGCGTAGCCGGTCGTTACACAGATACGCAGTATTTT.

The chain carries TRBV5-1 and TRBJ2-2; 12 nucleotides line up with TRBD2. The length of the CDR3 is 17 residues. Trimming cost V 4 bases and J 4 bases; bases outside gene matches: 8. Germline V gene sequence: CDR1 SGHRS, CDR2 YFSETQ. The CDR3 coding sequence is TGCGCCAGCAGCCTTCTAGCGGGAGGGCCGGGCACCGGGGAGCTGTTTTTT. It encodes CASSLLAGGPGTGELFF.

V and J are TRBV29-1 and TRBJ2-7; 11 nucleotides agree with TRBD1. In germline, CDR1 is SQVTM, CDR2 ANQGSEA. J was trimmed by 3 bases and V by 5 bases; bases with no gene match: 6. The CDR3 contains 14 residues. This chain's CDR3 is CSVSGTGGNYEQYF. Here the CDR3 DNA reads TGCAGCGTTTCGGGGACAGGGGGGAACTACGAGCAGTACTTC.

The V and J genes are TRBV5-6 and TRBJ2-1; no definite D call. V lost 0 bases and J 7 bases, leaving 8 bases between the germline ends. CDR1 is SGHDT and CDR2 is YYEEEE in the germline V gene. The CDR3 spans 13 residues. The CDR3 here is CASSLGLRNEQFF. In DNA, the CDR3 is TGTGCCAGCAGCTTGGGACTCCGAAATGAGCAGTTCTTC.

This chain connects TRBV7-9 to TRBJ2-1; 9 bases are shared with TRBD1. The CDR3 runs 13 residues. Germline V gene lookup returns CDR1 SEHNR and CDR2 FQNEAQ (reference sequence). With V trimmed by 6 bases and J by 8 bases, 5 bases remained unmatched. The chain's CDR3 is CASSLDRGDEQFF. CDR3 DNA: TGTGCCAGCAGTTTGGACAGGGGCGATGAGCAGTTCTTC.

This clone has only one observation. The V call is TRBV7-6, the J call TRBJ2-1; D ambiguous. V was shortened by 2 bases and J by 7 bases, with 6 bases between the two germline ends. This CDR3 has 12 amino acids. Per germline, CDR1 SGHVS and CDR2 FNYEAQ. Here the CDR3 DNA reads TGTGCCAGCAGCTTAAGTGAGAATGAGCAGTTCTTC. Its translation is CASSLSENEQFF.

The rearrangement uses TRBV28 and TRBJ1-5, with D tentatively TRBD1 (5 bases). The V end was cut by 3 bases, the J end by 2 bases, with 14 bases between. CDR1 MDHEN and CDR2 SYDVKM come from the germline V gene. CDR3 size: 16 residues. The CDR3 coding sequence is TGTGCCAGCAGTTTGGGTAGGGGCCGGGGCAATCAGCCCCAGCATTTT. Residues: CASSLGRGRGNQPQHF.

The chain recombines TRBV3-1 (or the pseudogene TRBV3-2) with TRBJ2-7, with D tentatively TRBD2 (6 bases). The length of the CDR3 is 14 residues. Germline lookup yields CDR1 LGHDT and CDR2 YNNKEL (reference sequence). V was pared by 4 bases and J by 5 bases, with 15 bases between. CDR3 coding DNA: TGTGCCAGCAGCCGCGGGGATCCCAACAACGAGCAGTACTTC. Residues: CASSRGDPNNEQYF.

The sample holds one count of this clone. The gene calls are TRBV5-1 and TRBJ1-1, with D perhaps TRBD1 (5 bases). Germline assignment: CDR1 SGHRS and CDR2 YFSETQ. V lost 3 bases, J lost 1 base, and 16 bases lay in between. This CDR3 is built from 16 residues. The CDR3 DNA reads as TGCGCCAGCAGCTCGGTTCAGGGTCTCAGGAACACTGAAGCTTTCTTT. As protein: CASSSVQGLRNTEAFF.

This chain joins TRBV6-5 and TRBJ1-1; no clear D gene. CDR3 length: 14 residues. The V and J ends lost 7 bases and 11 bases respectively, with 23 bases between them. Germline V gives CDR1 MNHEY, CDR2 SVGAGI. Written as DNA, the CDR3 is TGTGCCAGCACCCCCCCGCGGGGTCGGTTCCGGGCTTTCTTT. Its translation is CASTPPRGRFRAFF.

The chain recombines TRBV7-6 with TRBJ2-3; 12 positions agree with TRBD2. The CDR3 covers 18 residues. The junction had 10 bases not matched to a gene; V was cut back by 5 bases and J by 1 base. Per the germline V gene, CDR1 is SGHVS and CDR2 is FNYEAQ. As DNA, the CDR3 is TGTGCCAGCAGCACGGGACTAGCGGGTGCCATCGGCACAGATACGCAGTATTTT. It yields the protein CASSTGLAGAIGTDTQYF.

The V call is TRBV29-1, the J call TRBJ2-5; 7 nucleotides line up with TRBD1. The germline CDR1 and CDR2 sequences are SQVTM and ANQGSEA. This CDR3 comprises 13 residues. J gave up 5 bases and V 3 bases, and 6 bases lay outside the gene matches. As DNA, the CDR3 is TGCAGCGTTGAGAAGGGGGCAGGGGAGACCCAGTACTTC. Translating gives CSVEKGAGETQYF.

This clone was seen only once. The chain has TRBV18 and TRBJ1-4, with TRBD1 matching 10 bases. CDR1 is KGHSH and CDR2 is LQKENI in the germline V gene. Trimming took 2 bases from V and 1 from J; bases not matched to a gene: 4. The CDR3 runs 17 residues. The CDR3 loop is CASSPRQGAETNEKLFF. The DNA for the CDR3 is TGTGCCAGCTCACCAAGACAGGGGGCTGAAACTAATGAAAAACTGTTTTTT.

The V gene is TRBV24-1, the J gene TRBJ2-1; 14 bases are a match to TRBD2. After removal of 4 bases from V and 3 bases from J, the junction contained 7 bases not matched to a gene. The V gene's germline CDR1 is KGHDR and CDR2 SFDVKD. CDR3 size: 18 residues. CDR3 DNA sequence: TGTGCCACCAGTGACCCGACTAGCGGGAGGGCCAACTACAATGAGCAGTTCTTC. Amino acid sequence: CATSDPTSGRANYNEQFF.

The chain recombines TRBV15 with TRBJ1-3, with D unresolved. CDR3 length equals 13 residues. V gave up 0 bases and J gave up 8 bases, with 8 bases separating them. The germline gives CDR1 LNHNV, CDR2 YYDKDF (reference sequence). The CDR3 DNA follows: TGTGCCACCAGCAGAGATATTCGGGACACCATATATTTT. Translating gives CATSRDIRDTIYF.

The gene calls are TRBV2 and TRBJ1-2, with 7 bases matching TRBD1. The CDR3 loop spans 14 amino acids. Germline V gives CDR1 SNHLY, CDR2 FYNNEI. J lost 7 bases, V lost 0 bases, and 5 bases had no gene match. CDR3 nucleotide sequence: TGTGCCAGCAGTGAAGCTCAGGGGGTAGGTGGCTACACCTTC. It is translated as CASSEAQGVGGYTF.

This chain's CDR3 is CASSLSEAGNQPQHF. In DNA form, the CDR3 reads TGTGCCAGCAGCTTAAGCGAAGCTGGAAATCAGCCCCAGCATTTT. V is TRBV11-2 and J is TRBJ1-5; D not resolved. V was cut by 2 bases and J by 4 bases, with 12 bases left in between. The CDR3 spans 15 residues. CDR1 and CDR2 (germline): SGHAT, FQNNGV.

DNA for the CDR3: TGTGCCAGCTCATCAGGGGGGCTGGTCAATGAGCAGTTCTTC. Its protein product is CASSSGGLVNEQFF. V usage is TRBV18 and J usage is TRBJ2-1; D perhaps matches TRBD1 (7 bases). The CDR3 totals 14 residues. From germline, CDR1 is KGHSH and CDR2 LQKENI. Deletions cut 5 bases from V and 6 bases from J, with 14 bases between.

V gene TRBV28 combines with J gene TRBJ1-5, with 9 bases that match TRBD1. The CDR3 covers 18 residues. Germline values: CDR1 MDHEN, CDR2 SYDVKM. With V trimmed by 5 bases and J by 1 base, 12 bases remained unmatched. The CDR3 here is CASSPLWGGQGSNQPQHF. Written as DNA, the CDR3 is TGTGCCAGCAGTCCCTTATGGGGGGGACAGGGAAGCAATCAGCCCCAGCATTTT. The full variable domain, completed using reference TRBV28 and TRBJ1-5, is DVKVTQSSRYLVKRTGEKVFLECVQDMDHENMFWYRQDPGLGLRLIYFSYDVKMKEKGDIPEGYSVSREKKERFSLILESASTNQTSMYLCASSPLWGGQGSNQPQHFGDGTRLSIL.

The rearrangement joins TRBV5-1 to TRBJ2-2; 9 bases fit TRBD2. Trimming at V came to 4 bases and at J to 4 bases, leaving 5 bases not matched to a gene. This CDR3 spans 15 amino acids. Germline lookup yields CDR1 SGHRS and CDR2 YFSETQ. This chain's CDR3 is CASSDTSGPTGELFF. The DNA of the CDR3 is TGCGCCAGCAGCGATACTAGCGGGCCCACCGGGGAGCTGTTTTTT. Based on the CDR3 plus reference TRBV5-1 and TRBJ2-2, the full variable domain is KAGVTQTPRYLIKTRGQQVTLSCSPISGHRSVSWYQQTPGQGLQFLFEYFSETQRNKGNFPGRFSGRQFSNSRSEMNVSTLELGDSALYLCASSDTSGPTGELFFGEGSRLTVL.

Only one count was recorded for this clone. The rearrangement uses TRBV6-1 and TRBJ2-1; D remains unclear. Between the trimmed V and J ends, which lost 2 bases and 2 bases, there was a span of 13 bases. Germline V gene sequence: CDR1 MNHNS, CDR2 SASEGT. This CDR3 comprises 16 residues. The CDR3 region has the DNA TGTGCCAGCAGTGAATATGACTTACCGCCCTACAATGAGCAGTTCTTC. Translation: CASSEYDLPPYNEQFF.

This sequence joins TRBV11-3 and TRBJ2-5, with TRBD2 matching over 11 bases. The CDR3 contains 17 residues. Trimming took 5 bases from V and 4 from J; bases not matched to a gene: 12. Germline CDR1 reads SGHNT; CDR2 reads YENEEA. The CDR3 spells CASSPSLAGGRIETQYF. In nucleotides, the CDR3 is TGTGCCAGCAGCCCGAGCTTAGCGGGAGGGCGGATAGAGACCCAGTACTTC.